What follows are 14 T cell receptor beta chains derived from one specimen sequenced in a study of blood T cells in healthy people across ages. Together with a sample-barcoded 5' primer, a J-beta primer mix was included in a second PCR lasting roughly 7 to 11 cycles. MiXCR was run by TCRdb on the 5' RACE reads, yielding one entry per CDR3 protein. In the table there are fewer than 750,000 distinct CDR3 sequences, 52% of which are singletons. The sequenced material came from blood. These receptors all stem from a woman of 80 years or more in good health.

This sequence joins TRBV20-1 and TRBJ2-3; D possibly corresponds to TRBD1 (6 bases). Germline lookup yields CDR1 DFQATT and CDR2 SNEGSKA (reference sequence). V was cut by 4 bases and J by 0 bases, with 8 bases left in between. The CDR3 is 13 residues long. CDR3 in DNA: TGCAGTGCTACTACAGGGAGCACAGATACGCAGTATTTT. It yields the protein CSATTGSTDTQYF.

For the CDR3, the DNA is TGTGCCAGCGAACAGGGTTCCTACAATGAGCAGTACTTC. This codes for CASEQGSYNEQYF. The rearrangement joins TRBV3-1 to TRBJ2-1, with D perhaps matching TRBD1 (6 bases). The better agreement between TRBJ2-7 and the DNA end casts doubt on the J call. Germline CDR1 is LGHDT and CDR2 is YNNKEL (reference sequence). The CDR3 has 13 amino acids.

This chain uses TRBV28 with TRBJ1-5; D is undetermined. The germline gives CDR1 MDHEN, CDR2 SYDVKM. CDR3 size: 12 residues. Trimming took 0 bases from V and 7 from J, leaving 4 bases between them. This CDR3 reads CASSLWAQPQHF. The CDR3 nucleotides are TGTGCCAGCAGTTTATGGGCGCAGCCCCAGCATTTT.

This clonotype has at least ten counts. This chain uses TRBV7-3 with TRBJ2-1; either TRBD1 or TRBD2 may fit D (6 bases each). The length of the CDR3 is 16 residues. V was shortened by 4 bases and J by 6 bases, with 19 bases between the two germline ends. Germline lookup yields CDR1 SGHTA and CDR2 FQGTGA. CDR3 loop: CASSSGRQGRSNEQFF. The CDR3 DNA follows: TGTGCCAGCAGCTCGGGGAGGCAGGGGAGAAGCAATGAGCAGTTCTTC.

This sequence joins TRBV7-3 and TRBJ2-2; perhaps D is TRBD1 or TRBD2 (5 bases each). Trimming pared 4 bases from V and 0 bases from J, leaving 12 bases between. CDR3 length: 16 residues. CDR1 and CDR2 (germline): SGHTA, FQGTGA. CDR3 nucleotide sequence: TGTGCCAGCAGCTCGCCCGGGACGGCGAACACCGGGGAGCTGTTTTTT. This gives the protein CASSSPGTANTGELFF.

V is TRBV5-5 and J is TRBJ1-5; D is uncertain. CDR3 length: 14 amino acids. Germline lookup yields CDR1 SGHKS and CDR2 YYEKEE (reference sequence). Trimming removed 1 base at V and 9 bases at J, with 14 bases between. The CDR3 loop is CASSLSTGKGPQHF. The CDR3 DNA is TGTGCCAGCAGCTTGAGCACGGGGAAGGGGCCCCAGCATTTT. Using reference TRBV5-5 and TRBJ1-5 for the parts outside the CDR3, the full variable domain is DAGVTQSPTHLIKTRGQQVTLRCSPISGHKSVSWYQQVLGQGPQFIFQYYEKEERGRGNFPDRFSARQFPNYSSELNVNALLLGDSALYLCASSLSTGKGPQHFGDGTRLSIL.

Comments on this clonotype: The junction differs from germline at one of its ends, possibly a read error. V is TRBV4-1 and J is TRBJ2-7; the match to TRBD2 covers 7 bases. Germline V gene sequence: CDR1 MGHRA, CDR2 YSYEKL. The CDR3 is 16 residues long. CDR3 in amino acids: CASSQTPGGGSYEQYF. In DNA form, the CDR3 reads TGTGCCAGCAGCCAGACCCCGGGGGGAGGCTCCTACGAGCAGTACTTC.

This clonotype has at least ten counts. The chain joins TRBV11-3 to TRBJ2-7; D is unclear. CDR1 SGHNT and CDR2 YENEEA come from the germline V gene. V lost 6 bases and J lost 6, with 9 bases in between. The CDR3 is 11 amino acids. The chain's CDR3 is CASSHGGEQYF. CDR3 bases: TGTGCCAGCAGTCATGGTGGCGAGCAGTACTTC.

This clonotype was found a few times. V is TRBV7-9 and J is TRBJ2-1; D is possibly TRBD1 (6 bases). The CDR3 runs to 16 residues. The germline V and J ends were trimmed by 4 bases and 0 bases, with 13 bases remaining between them. CDR1 is SEHNR and CDR2 is FQNEAQ in the germline V gene (reference sequence). CDR3 in amino acids: CASSSTTGSSYNEQFF. For the CDR3, the DNA is TGTGCCAGCAGCTCGACCACAGGGAGCTCCTACAATGAGCAGTTCTTC. Looking up the rest from reference TRBV7-9 and TRBJ2-1 gives the full variable domain: DTGVSQNPRHKITKRGQNVTFRCDPISEHNRLYWYRQTLGQGPEFLTYFQNEAQLEKSRLLSDRFSAERPKGSFSTLEIQRTEQGDSAMYLCASSSTTGSSYNEQFFGPGTRLTVL.

This clonotype was observed a few times. The CDR3 here is CSARKNTEAFF. The CDR3 DNA sequence: TGCAGTGCTAGGAAGAACACTGAAGCTTTCTTT. This chain links TRBV20-1 with TRBJ1-1; D is unclear. Germline CDR1 reads DFQATT; CDR2 reads SNEGSKA (reference sequence). The CDR3 spans 11 residues. The V gene lost 3 bases and the J gene lost 1 base, with 3 bases spanning the gap.

Turning to this clonotype: A much more abundant neighbour one base away suggests this may be a read error. This chain connects TRBV5-1 to TRBJ2-5, with TRBD1 as a possible D gene (6 bases). CDR3 length: 14 amino acids. Germline V gene data show CDR1 as SGHRS and CDR2 as YFSETQ. Trimming pared 4 bases from V and 2 bases from J, leaving 12 bases between. As DNA, the CDR3 is TGCGCCAGCAGCGATACCGGGACACAAGAGACCCAGTACTTC. Residues: CASSDTGTQETQYF.

The chain combines TRBV7-9 with TRBJ1-6; the D gene is possibly TRBD1 (5 bases). Looked up from germline, CDR1 is SEHNR and CDR2 is FQNEAQ (reference sequence). The CDR3 contains 17 residues. Trimming removed 0 bases at V and 5 bases at J, with 14 bases between. The CDR3 protein is CASSLARGFTDNSPLHF. CDR3 sequence (DNA): TGTGCCAGCAGCTTAGCGCGGGGGTTTACGGATAATTCACCCCTCCACTTT.

This clonotype was observed many times. CDR3 region: CASSFHRNQETQYF. DNA for the CDR3: TGTGCCAGCAGTTTCCACCGAAACCAAGAGACCCAGTACTTC. V gene TRBV12-3 or TRBV12-4 combines with J gene TRBJ2-5; D call uncertain. This CDR3 is 14 amino acids long. The ends were cut back, 3 bases at V and 0 bases at J, with 8 bases in the middle.

A remark on this clonotype: This clone may be a read error of a much larger clone one base away. The V gene is TRBV5-1, the J gene TRBJ2-3, with D tentatively TRBD2 (7 bases). The germline V gene has CDR1 SGHRS and CDR2 YFSETQ. The CDR3 runs to 14 residues. CDR3 amino acids: CAGSERDTTDTQYF. CDR3 bases: TGCGCCGGCAGCGAGCGGGACACCACAGATACGCAGTATTTT.